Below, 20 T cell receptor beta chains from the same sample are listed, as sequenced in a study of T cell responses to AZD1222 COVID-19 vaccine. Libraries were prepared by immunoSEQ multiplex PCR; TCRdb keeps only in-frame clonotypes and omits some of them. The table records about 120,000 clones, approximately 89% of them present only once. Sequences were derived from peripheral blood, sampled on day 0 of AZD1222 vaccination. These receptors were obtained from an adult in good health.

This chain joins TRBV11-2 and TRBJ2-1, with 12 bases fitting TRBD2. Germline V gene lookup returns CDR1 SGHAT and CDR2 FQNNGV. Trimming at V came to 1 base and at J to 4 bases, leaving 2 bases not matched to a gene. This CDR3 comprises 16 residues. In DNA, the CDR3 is TGTGCCAGCAGCTTAGGGACTAGCGGGAAGTACAATGAGCAGTTCTTC. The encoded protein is CASSLGTSGKYNEQFF.

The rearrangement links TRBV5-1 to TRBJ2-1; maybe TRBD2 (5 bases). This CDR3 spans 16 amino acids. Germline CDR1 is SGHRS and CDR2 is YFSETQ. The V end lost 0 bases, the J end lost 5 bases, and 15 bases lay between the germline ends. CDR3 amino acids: CASSLVPQGGHNEQFF. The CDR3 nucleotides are TGCGCCAGCAGCTTGGTTCCCCAAGGAGGACACAATGAGCAGTTCTTC.

This chain's CDR3 is CASSRELSYEQYF. The CDR3 region has the DNA TGTGCCAGTTCCAGGGAGCTTTCCTACGAGCAGTACTTC. The V gene is TRBV11-1, the J gene TRBJ2-7, with D perhaps being TRBD1 or TRBD2 (5 bases each). V shed 9 bases and J shed 1 base, with 13 bases lying between them. This CDR3 spans 13 amino acids. Germline assignment: CDR1 SGHAT and CDR2 FQDESV (reference sequence).

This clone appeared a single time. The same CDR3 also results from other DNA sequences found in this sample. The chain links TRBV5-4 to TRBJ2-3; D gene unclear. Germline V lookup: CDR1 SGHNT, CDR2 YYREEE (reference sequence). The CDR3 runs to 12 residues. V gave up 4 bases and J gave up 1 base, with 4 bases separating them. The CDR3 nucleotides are TGTGCCAGCAGCCCAGGCACAGATACGCAGTATTTT. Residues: CASSPGTDTQYF.

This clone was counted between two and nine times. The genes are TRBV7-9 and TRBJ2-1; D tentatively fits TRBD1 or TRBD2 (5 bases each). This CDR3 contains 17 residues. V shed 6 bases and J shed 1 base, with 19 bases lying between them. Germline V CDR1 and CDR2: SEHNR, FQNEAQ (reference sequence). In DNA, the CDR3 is TGTGCCAGCAGGGCTAACCGGGACGCGGCGTCCTACAATGAGCAGTTCTTC. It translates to CASRANRDAASYNEQFF.

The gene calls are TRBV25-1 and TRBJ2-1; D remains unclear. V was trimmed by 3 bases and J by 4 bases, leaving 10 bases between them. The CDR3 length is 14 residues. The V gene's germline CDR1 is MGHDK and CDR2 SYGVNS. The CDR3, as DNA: TGTGCCAGCAGTGAGGCACGGACGTACAATGAGCAGTTCTTC. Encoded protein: CASSEARTYNEQFF.

CDR3 protein: CASSSPGQGTSDTQYF. The CDR3 DNA follows: TGTGCCAGCAGTTCTCCGGGACAGGGGACGTCAGATACGCAGTATTTT. The chain has TRBV28 and TRBJ2-3; 10 nucleotides line up with TRBD1. The CDR3 spans 16 residues. Germline CDR1 reads MDHEN; CDR2 reads SYDVKM. The ends lost 4 bases at V and 4 bases at J; junction bases unmatched: 8.

The CDR3: CASSSGEGRNYGYTF. The CDR3 coding sequence is TGTGCCAGCAGCTCGGGAGAGGGGCGGAACTATGGCTACACCTTC. The rearrangement joins TRBV5-5 to TRBJ1-2, with a weak D call TRBD1 (5 bases). Germline V gene sequence: CDR1 SGHKS, CDR2 YYEKEE (reference sequence). This CDR3 comprises 15 residues. The V gene lost 3 bases and the J gene lost 2 bases, with 14 bases spanning the gap.

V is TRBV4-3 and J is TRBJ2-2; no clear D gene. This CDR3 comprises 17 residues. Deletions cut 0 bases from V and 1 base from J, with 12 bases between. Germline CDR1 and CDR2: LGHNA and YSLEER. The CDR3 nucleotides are TGCGCCAGCAGCCAAGATGTTCAGACCAGGAACACCGGGGAGCTGTTTTTT. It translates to CASSQDVQTRNTGELFF.

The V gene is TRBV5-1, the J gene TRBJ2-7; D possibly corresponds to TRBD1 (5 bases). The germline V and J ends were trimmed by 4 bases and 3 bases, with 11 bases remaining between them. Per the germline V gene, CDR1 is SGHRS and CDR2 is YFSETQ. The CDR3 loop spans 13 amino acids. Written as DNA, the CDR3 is TGCGCCAGCAGCCTTCCGACAGTCTACGAGCAGTACTTC. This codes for CASSLPTVYEQYF.

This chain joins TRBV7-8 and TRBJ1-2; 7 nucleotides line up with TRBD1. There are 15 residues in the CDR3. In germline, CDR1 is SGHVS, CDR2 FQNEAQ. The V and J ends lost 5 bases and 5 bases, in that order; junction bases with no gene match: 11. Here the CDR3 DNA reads TGTGCCAGCAGCCGCTCCCGGGACAGATGGTATGGCTACACCTTC. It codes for CASSRSRDRWYGYTF.

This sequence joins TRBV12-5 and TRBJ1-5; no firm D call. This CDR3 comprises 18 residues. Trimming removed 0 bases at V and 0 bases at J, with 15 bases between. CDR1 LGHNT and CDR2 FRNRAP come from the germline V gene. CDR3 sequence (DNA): TGTGCTAGTGGTTTGGTACCCGAGACGGACTATAGCAATCAGCCCCAGCATTTT. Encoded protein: CASGLVPETDYSNQPQHF.

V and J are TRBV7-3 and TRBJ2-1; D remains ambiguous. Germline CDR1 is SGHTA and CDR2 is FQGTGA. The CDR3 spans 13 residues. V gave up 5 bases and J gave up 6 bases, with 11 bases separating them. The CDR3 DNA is TGTGCCAGCAGCCCCACCACCGGCAATGAGCAGTTCTTC. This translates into CASSPTTGNEQFF. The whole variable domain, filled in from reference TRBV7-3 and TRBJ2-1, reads GAGVSQTPSNKVTEKGKYVELRCDPISGHTALYWYRQSLGQGPEFLIYFQGTGAADDSGLPNDRFFAVRPEGSVSTLKIQRTERGDSAVYLCASSPTTGNEQFFGPGTRLTVL.

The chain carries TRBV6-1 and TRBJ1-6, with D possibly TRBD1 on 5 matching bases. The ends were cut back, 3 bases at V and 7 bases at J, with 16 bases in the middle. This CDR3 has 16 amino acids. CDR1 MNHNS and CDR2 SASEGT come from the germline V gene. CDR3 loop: CASSENWDRLNSPLHF. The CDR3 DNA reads TGTGCCAGCAGTGAGAATTGGGACCGCCTAAATTCACCCCTCCACTTT.

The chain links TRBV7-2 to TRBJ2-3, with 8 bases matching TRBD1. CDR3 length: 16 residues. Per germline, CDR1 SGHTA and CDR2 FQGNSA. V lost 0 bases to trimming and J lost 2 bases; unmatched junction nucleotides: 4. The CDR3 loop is CASSLAPGGDTDTQYF. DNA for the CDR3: TGTGCCAGCAGCTTAGCACCAGGGGGCGACACAGATACGCAGTATTTT. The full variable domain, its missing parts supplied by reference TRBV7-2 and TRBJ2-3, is GAGVSQSPSNKVTEKGKDVELRCDPISGHTALYWYRQSLGQGLEFLIYFQGNSAPDKSGLPSDRFSAERTGGSVSTLTIQRTQQEDSAVYLCASSLAPGGDTDTQYFGPGTRLTVL.

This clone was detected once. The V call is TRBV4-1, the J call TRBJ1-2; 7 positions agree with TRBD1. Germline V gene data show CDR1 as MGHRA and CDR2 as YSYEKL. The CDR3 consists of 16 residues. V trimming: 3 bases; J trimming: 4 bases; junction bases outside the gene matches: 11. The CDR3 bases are TGCGCCAGCAGCCATCCCGACTTACAGGGGCTCTATGGCTACACCTTC. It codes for CASSHPDLQGLYGYTF.

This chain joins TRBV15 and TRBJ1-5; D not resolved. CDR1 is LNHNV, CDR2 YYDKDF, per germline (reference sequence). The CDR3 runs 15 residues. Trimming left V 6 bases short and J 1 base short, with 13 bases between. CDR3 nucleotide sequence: TGTGCCACCAGTCCTCGAAGGATGAGCAATCAGCCCCAGCATTTT. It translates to CATSPRRMSNQPQHF.

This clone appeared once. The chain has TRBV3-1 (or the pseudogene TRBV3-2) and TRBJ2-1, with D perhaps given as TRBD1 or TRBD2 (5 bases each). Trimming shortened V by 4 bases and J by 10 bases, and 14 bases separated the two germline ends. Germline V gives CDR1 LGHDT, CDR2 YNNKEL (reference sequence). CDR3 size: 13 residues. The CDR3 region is CASSLQTGDEQFF. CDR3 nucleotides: TGTGCCAGCAGCCTCCAAACCGGGGACGAGCAGTTCTTC.

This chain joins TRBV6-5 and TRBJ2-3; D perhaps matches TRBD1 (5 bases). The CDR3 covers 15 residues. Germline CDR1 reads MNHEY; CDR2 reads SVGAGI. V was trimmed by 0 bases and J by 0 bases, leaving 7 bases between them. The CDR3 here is CASSYSQASTDTQYF. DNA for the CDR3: TGTGCCAGCAGTTACTCACAGGCTAGCACAGATACGCAGTATTTT.

The CDR3 DNA is TGTGCCAGCAGTGAGGCAGACTACAATGAGCAGTTCTTC. Its translation: CASSEADYNEQFF. V usage is TRBV6-1 and J usage is TRBJ2-1; D gene unclear. This CDR3 region has 13 residues. Trimming stripped 3 bases from V and 3 bases from J, with 6 bases between. Germline CDR1 and CDR2: MNHNS and SASEGT.